This record concerns one T cell receptor beta chain sequence. Its cognate antigen is unknown. This specimen belongs to a study of monozygotic twins with cystic fibrosis. The data were produced by immunoSEQ multiplex PCR, yet TCRdb's version contains in-frame clones alone and is incomplete. Altogether about 24,000 clones are present, 91% being singletons, with the ten largest covering about 0.3%. Trimming cost V 6 bases and J 3 bases; bases outside gene matches: 8. Germline CDR1 reads MNHEY; CDR2 reads SVGAGI. There are 14 residues in the CDR3. Overall study findings and caveats: In 13 of 16 pairs, V gene usage was closest to the co-twin's. In this small cohort, shared CDR3 numbers showed no association with age, concordance or disease severity. Low clonality (median about 0.0095) suggested a mostly naive repertoire. Monozygotic CF twin pairs shared significantly more nucleotide-identical clonotypes than unrelated CF individuals did.

The sample comprised blood. The sequence was obtained from a girl aged 2-10 years with cystic fibrosis. This rearrangement joins TRBV6-5 to TRBJ2-7, with TRBD2 matching 7 bases. In DNA form, the CDR3 reads TGTGCCAGCAGGAAGCGGGATCGCGGCTACGAGCAGTACTTC. The encoded protein is CASRKRDRGYEQYF.